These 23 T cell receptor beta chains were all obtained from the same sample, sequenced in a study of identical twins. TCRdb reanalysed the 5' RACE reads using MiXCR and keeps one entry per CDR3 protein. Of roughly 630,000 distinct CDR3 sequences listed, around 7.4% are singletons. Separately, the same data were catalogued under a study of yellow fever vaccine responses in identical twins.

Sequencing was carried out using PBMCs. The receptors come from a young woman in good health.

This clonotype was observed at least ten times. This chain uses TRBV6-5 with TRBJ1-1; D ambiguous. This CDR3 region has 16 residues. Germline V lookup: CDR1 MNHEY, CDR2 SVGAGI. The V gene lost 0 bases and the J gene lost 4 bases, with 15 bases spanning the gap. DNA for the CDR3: TGTGCCAGCAGTTACTCGATAGGCCCTTTAGTCACTGAAGCTTTCTTT. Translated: CASSYSIGPLVTEAFF.

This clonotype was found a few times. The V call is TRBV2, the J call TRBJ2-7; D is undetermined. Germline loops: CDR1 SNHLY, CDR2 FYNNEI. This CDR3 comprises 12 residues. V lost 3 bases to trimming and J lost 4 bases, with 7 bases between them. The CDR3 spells CASSEAAYEQYF. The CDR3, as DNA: TGTGCCAGCAGTGAGGCGGCTTACGAGCAGTACTTC.

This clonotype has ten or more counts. CDR3 residues: CSVEPPGWSNYGYTF. The DNA of the CDR3 is TGCAGCGTTGAACCCCCGGGGTGGTCGAACTATGGCTACACCTTC. The V and J genes are TRBV29-1 and TRBJ1-2; D is unresolved. Per germline, CDR1 SQVTM and CDR2 ANQGSEA. The CDR3 contains 15 residues. V lost 2 bases to trimming and J lost 2 bases, with 15 bases between them. The entire variable domain, with the rest obtained from reference TRBV29-1 and TRBJ1-2, is as follows: SAVISQKPSRDICQRGTSLTIQCQVDSQVTMMFWYRQQPGQSLTLIATANQGSEATYESGFVIDKFPISRPNLTFSTLTVSNMSPEDSSIYLCSVEPPGWSNYGYTFGSGTRLTVV.

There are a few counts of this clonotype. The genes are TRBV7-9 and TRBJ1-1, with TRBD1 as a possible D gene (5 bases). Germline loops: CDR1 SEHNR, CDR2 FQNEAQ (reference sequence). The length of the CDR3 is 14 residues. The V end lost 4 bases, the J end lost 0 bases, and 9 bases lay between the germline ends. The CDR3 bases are TGTGCCAGCAGCTCCAGGGAGTTGAACACTGAAGCTTTCTTT. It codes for CASSSRELNTEAFF.

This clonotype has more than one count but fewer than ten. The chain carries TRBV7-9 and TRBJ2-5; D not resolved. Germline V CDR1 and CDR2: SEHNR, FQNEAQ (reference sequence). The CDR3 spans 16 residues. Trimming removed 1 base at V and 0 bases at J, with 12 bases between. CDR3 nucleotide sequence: TGTGCCAGCAGCTTAGATTGGCCCACGTACCAAGAGACCCAGTACTTC. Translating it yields CASSLDWPTYQETQYF.

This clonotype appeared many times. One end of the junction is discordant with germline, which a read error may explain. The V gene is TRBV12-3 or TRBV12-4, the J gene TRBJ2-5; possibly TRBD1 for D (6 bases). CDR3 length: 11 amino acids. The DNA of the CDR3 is TGTGCCAGCACCCAAACAGGGACGATTATCTTC. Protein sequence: CASTQTGTIIF.

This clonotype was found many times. This CDR3 is CASSYSAVQPQHF. The CDR3, as DNA: TGTGCCAGCAGTTACTCGGCAGTACAGCCCCAGCATTTT. This chain joins TRBV6-5 and TRBJ1-5; unclear D gene. The CDR3 covers 13 residues. The V gene lost 0 bases and the J gene lost 7 bases, with 7 bases spanning the gap. Per the germline V gene, CDR1 is MNHEY and CDR2 is SVGAGI.

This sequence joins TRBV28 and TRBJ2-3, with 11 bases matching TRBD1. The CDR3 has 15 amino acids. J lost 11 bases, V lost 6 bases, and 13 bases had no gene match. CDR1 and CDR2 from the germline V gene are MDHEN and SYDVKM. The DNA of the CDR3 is TGTGCCAGCAGCCGGAGTGGGACAGGGGGGGTCCAGCAGTATTTT. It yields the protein CASSRSGTGGVQQYF.

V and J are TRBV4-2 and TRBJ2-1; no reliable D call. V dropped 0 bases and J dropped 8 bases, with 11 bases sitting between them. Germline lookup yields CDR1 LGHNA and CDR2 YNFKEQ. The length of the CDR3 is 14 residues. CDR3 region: CASSQDRAVDEQFF. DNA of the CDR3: TGTGCCAGCAGCCAAGATAGGGCCGTCGATGAGCAGTTCTTC.

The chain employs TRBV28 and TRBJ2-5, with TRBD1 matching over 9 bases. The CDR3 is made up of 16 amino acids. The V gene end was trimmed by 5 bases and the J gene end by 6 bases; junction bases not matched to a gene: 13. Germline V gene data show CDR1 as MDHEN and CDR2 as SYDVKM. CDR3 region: CASSHPPGQGKKTQYF. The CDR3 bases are TGTGCCAGCAGTCACCCGCCGGGACAGGGAAAAAAGACCCAGTACTTC. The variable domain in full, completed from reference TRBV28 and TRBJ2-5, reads DVKVTQSSRYLVKRTGEKVFLECVQDMDHENMFWYRQDPGLGLRLIYFSYDVKMKEKGDIPEGYSVSREKKERFSLILESASTNQTSMYLCASSHPPGQGKKTQYFGPGTRLLVL.

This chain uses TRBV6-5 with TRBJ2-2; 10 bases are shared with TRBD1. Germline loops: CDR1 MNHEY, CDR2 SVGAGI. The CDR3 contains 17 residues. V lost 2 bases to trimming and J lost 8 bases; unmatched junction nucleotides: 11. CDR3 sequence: CASSYPLGTGDSGELFF. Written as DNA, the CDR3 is TGTGCCAGCAGTTACCCTCTTGGGACAGGGGATTCTGGGGAGCTGTTTTTT.

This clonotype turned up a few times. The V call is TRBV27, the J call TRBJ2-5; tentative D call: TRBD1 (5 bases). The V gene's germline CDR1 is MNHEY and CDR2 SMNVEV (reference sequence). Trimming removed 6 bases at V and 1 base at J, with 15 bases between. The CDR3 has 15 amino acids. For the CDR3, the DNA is TGTGCCAGCAGCAGGGCCGCCCTAGTCCAAGAGACCCAGTACTTC. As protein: CASSRAALVQETQYF.

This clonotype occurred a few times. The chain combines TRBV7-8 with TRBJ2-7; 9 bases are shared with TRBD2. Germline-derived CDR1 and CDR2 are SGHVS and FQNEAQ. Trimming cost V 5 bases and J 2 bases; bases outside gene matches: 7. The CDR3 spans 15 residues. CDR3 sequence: CASSLGLARPYEQYF. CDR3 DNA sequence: TGTGCCAGCAGCCTTGGACTAGCGCGACCCTACGAGCAGTACTTC. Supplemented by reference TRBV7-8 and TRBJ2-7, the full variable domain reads GAGVSQSPRYKVAKRGQDVALRCDPISGHVSLFWYQQALGQGPEFLTYFQNEAQLDKSGLPSDRFFAERPEGSVSTLKIQRTQQEDSAVYLCASSLGLARPYEQYFGPGTRLTVT.

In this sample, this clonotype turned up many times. CDR3 in amino acids: CASSLEGTAERGEAFF. In DNA form, the CDR3 reads TGCGCCAGCAGCTTGGAAGGGACGGCCGAGAGGGGGGAAGCTTTCTTT. The chain links TRBV5-1 to TRBJ1-1; D is perhaps TRBD1 (6 bases). The length of the CDR3 is 16 residues. The V and J ends lost 0 bases and 8 bases respectively, with 20 bases between them. Germline CDR1 reads SGHRS; CDR2 reads YFSETQ.

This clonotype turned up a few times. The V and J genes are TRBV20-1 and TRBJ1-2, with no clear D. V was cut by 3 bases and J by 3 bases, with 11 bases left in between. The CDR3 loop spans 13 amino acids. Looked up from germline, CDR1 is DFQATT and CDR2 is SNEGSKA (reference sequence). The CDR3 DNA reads TGCAGTGCTAGTTCGCAGGTCGACTATGGCTACACCTTC. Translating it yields CSASSQVDYGYTF.

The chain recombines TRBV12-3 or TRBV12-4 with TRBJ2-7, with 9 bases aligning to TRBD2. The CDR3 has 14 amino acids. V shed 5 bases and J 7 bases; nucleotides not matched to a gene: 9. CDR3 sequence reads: CASSGTLREGEQYF. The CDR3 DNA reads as TGTGCCAGCAGTGGGACTTTGCGGGAGGGGGAGCAGTACTTC.

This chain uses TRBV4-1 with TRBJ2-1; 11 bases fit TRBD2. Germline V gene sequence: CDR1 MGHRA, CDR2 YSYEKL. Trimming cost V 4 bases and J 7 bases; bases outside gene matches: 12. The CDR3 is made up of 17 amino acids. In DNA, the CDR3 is TGCGCCAGCAGCCCCCGGGTAGCGGGGGGGCCTTTAAATGAGCAGTTCTTC. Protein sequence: CASSPRVAGGPLNEQFF.

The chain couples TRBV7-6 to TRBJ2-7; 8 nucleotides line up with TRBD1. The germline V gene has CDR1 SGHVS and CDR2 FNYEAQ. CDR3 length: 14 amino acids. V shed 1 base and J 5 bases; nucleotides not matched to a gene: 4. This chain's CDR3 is CASSLGARGHEQYF. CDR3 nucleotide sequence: TGTGCCAGCAGCTTAGGCGCCAGGGGGCACGAGCAGTACTTC.

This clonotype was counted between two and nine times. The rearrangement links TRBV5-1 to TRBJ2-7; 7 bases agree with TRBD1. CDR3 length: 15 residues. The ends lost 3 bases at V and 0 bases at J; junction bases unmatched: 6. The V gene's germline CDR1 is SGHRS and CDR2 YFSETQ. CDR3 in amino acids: CASSSGQGDSYEQYV. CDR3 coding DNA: TGCGCCAGCAGCTCGGGGCAGGGGGACTCCTACGAGCAGTACGTC.

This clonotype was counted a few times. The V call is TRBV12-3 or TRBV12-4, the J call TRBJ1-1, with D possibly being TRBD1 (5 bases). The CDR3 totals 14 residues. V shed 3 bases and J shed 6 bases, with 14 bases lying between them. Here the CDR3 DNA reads TGTGCCAGCAGTTTTGCCGGACAATTAGCTGAAGCTTTCTTT. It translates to CASSFAGQLAEAFF.

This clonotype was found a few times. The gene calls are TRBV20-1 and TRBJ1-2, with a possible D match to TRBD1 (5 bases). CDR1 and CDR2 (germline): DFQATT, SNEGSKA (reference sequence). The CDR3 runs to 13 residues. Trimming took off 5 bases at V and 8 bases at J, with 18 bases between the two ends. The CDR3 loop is CSAPAGLMGGYTF. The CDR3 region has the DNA TGCAGTGCTCCAGCGGGACTCATGGGGGGCTACACCTTC.

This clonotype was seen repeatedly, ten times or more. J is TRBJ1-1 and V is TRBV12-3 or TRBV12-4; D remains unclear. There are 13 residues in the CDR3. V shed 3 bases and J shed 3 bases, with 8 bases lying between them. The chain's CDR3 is CASSFMSDTEAFF. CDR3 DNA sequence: TGTGCCAGCAGTTTCATGTCCGACACTGAAGCTTTCTTT.

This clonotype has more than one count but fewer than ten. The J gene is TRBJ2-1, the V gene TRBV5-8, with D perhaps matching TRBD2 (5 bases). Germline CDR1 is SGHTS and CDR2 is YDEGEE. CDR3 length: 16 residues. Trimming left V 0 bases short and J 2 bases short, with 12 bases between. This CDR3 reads CASSLAIAYAYNEQFF. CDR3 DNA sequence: TGTGCCAGCAGCTTGGCTATAGCGTACGCCTACAATGAGCAGTTCTTC.